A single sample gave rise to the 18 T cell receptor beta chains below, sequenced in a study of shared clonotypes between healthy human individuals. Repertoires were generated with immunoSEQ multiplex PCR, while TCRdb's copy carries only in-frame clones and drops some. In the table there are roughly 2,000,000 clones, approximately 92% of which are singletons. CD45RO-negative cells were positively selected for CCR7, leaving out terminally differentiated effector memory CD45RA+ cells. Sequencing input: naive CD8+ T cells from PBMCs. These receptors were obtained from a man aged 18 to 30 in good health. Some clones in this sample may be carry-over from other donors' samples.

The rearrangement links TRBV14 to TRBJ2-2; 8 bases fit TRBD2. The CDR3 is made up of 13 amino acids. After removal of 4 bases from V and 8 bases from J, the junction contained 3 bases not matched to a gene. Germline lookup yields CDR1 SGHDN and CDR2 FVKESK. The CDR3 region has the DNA TGTGCCAGCAGCCTGGCGGGAGGTGGGGAGCTGTTTTTT. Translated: CASSLAGGGELFF. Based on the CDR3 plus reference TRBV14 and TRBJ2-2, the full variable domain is EAGVTQFPSHSVIEKGQTVTLRCDPISGHDNLYWYRRVMGKEIKFLLHFVKESKQDESGMPNNRFLAERTGGTYSTLKVQPAELEDSGVYFCASSLAGGGELFFGEGSRLTVL.

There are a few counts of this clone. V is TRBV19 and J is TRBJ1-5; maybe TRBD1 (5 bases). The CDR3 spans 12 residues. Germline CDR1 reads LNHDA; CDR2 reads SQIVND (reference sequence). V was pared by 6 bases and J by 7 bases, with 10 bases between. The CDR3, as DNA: TGTGCCAGTAGACAATGGGGCCAGCCCCAGCATTTT. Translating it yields CASRQWGQPQHF. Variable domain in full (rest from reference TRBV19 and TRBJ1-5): DGGITQSPKYLFRKEGQNVTLSCEQNLNHDAMYWYRQDPGQGLRLIYYSQIVNDFQKGDIAEGYSVSREKKESFPLTVTSAQKNPTAFYLCASRQWGQPQHFGDGTRLSIL.

DNA of the CDR3: TGTGCCAGCAGCGCTACCAGGGGTGGGGAGACCCAGTACTTC. It is translated as CASSATRGGETQYF. This chain uses TRBV9 with TRBJ2-5, with D possibly being TRBD1 (6 bases). The V gene lost 3 bases and the J gene lost 5 bases, with 14 bases spanning the gap. CDR1 and CDR2 (germline): SGDLS, YYNGEE. There are 14 residues in the CDR3.

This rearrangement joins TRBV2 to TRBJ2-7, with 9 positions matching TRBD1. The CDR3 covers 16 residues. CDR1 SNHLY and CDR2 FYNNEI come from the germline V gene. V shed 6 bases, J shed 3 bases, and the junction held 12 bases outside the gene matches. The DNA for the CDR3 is TGTGCCAGCAGGATAGTCCCGGGACAGGGCAACTACGAGCAGTACTTC. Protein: CASRIVPGQGNYEQYF.

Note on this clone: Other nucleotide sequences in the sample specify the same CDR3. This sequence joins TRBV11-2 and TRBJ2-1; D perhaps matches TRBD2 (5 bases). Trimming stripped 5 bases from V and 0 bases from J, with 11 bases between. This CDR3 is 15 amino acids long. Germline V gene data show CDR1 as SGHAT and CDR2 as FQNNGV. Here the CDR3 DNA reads TGTGCCAGCAGCCCCCGGGGAAGCTCCTACAATGAGCAGTTCTTC. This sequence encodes CASSPRGSSYNEQFF.

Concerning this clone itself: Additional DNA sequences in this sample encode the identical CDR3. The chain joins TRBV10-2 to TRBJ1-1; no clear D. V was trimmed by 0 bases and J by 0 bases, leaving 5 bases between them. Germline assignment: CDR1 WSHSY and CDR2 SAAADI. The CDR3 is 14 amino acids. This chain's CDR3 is CASSESSVNTEAFF. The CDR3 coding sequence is TGCGCCAGCAGTGAGTCTTCGGTGAACACTGAAGCTTTCTTT.

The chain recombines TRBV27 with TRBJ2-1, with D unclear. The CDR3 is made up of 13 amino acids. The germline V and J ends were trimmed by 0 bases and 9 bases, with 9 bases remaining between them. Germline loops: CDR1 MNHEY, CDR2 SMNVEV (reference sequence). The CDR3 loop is CASSLSILAEQFF. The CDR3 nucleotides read TGTGCCAGCAGTTTATCAATCTTAGCTGAGCAGTTCTTC.

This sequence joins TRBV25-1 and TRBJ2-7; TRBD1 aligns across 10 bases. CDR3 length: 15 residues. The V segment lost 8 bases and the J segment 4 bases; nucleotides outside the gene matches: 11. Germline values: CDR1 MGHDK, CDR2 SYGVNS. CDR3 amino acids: CASWGPGQGIYEQYF. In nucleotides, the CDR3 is TGTGCCAGCTGGGGCCCGGGACAGGGGATTTACGAGCAGTACTTC.

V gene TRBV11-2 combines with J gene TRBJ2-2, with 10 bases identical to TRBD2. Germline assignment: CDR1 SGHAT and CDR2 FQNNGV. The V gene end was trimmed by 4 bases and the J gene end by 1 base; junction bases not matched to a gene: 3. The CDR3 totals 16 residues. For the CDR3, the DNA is TGTGCCAGCAGCTCCAGACTAGCGGGGAACACCGGGGAGCTGTTTTTT. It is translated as CASSSRLAGNTGELFF.

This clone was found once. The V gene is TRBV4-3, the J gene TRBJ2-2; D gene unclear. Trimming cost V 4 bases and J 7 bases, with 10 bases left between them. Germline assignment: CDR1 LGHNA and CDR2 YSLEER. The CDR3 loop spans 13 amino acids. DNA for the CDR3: TGCGCCAGCAGCCGGAGCGAGGTCGGGGAGCTGTTTTTT. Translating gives CASSRSEVGELFF.

CDR3 residues: CASSQVGGTSSYNEQFF. CDR3 in DNA: TGCGCCAGCAGCCAAGTGGGCGGAACCAGCTCCTACAATGAGCAGTTCTTC. The rearrangement joins TRBV4-3 to TRBJ2-1; the D is unclear. CDR1 and CDR2 (germline): LGHNA, YSLEER. V was trimmed by 1 base and J by 0 bases, leaving 13 bases between them. This CDR3 comprises 17 residues.

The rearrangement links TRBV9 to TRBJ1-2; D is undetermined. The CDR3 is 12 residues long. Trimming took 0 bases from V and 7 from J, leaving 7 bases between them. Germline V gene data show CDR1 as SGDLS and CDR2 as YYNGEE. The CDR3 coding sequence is TGTGCCAGCAGCGTAGGGAGGGCTGGCTACACCTTC. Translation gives CASSVGRAGYTF.

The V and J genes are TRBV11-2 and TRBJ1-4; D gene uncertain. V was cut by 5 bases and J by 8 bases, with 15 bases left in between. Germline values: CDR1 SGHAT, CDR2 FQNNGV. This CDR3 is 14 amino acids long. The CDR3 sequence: CASSPEGVREKLFF. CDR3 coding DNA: TGTGCCAGCAGCCCCGAGGGTGTCCGCGAAAAACTGTTTTTT. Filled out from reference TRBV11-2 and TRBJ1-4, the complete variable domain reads EAGVAQSPRYKIIEKRQSVAFWCNPISGHATLYWYQQILGQGPKLLIQFQNNGVVDDSQLPKDRFSAERLKGVDSTLKIQPAKLEDSAVYLCASSPEGVREKLFFGSGTQLSVL.

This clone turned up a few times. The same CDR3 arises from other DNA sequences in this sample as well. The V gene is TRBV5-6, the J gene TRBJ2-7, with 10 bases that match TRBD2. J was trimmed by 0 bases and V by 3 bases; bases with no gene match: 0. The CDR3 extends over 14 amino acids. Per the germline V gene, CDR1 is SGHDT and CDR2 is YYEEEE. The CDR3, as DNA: TGTGCCAGCAGCTGGACTAGCGGCTCCTACGAGCAGTACTTC. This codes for CASSWTSGSYEQYF.

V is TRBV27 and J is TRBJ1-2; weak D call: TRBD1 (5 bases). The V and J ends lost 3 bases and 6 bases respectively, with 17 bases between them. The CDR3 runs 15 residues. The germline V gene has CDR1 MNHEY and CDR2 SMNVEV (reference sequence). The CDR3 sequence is CASSFAGGPGDGYTF. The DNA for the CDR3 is TGTGCCAGCAGTTTTGCGGGGGGACCTGGGGATGGCTACACCTTC.

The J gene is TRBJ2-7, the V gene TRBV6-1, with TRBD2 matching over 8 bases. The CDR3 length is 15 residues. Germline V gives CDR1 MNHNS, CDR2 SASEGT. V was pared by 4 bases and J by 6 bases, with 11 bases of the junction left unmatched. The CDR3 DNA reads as TGTGCCAGCAGTGCCTCCACTAGCGGTGTGCGCGAGCAGTACTTC. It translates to CASSASTSGVREQYF.

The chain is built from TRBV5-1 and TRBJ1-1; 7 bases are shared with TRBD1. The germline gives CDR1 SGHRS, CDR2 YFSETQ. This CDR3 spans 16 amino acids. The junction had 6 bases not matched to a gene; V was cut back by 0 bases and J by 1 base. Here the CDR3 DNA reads TGCGCCAGCAGCTTGGGGGACAGCCCGACGAACACTGAAGCTTTCTTT. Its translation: CASSLGDSPTNTEAFF.

CDR3 coding DNA: TGCGCCAGCAGCCAGAGTGGGACTAGCGGGAGAGGCGATGAGCAGTTCTTC. Translating gives CASSQSGTSGRGDEQFF. The chain joins TRBV4-3 to TRBJ2-1, with 14 bases aligning to TRBD2. This CDR3 is 17 amino acids long. The germline V gene has CDR1 LGHNA and CDR2 YSLEER. V lost 3 bases and J lost 8; bases outside the gene matches: 9.